Below are 32 T cell receptor beta chains sequenced from a single sample in a study of CD8 T cells in ankylosing spondylitis. Findings and caveats of the study: A motif of fewer than ten highly homologous TCR beta variants was seen as apparently characteristic of ankylosing spondylitis blood.

MiXCR, run by TCRdb on the 5' RACE reads, gives a single entry per CDR3 protein. In the table there are a few hundred thousand distinct CDR3 sequences, approximately 16% of which are singletons. No antigen has been identified for these receptors. The sample consisted of blood, either unsorted or a sorted T cell fraction (not recorded which). The origin of the receptors is a male donor with ankylosing spondylitis.

About this clonotype: Given a much more abundant clone one base away, this may be a read error. The V and J genes are TRBV28 and TRBJ2-2; D uncertain. Per the germline V gene, CDR1 is MDHEN and CDR2 is SYDVKM. V was shortened by 3 bases and J by 7 bases, with 3 bases between the two germline ends. The CDR3 is 11 amino acids. CDR3 bases: TGTGCCAGCAGTTTCATCGGGGAGCTGTTTTTT. Its translation: CASSFIGELFF.

The chain links TRBV5-1 to TRBJ1-1; 7 bases are shared with TRBD1. The CDR3 length is 15 residues. Germline V gene lookup returns CDR1 SGHRS and CDR2 YFSETQ. V lost 1 base, J lost 2 bases, and 5 bases stayed unmatched. The DNA for the CDR3 is TGCGCCAGCAGCTTGTGGTGGGACAGCAACACTGAAGCTTTCTTT. Translating it yields CASSLWWDSNTEAFF. The full variable domain, rest sourced from reference TRBV5-1 and TRBJ1-1, is KAGVTQTPRYLIKTRGQQVTLSCSPISGHRSVSWYQQTPGQGLQFLFEYFSETQRNKGNFPGRFSGRQFSNSRSEMNVSTLELGDSALYLCASSLWWDSNTEAFFGQGTRLTVV.

The V gene is TRBV10-3, the J gene TRBJ2-7; unclear D gene. The V gene lost 4 bases and the J gene lost 3 bases, with 16 bases spanning the gap. The V gene's germline CDR1 is ENHRY and CDR2 SYGVKD. The length of the CDR3 is 15 residues. CDR3 sequence reads: CAISGVGIQHYEQYF. The CDR3 DNA reads as TGTGCCATCAGTGGTGTGGGAATACAACACTACGAGCAGTACTTC.

This clonotype was observed a few times. The chain employs TRBV4-2 and TRBJ2-1; no clear D. V dropped 4 bases and J dropped 0 bases, with 13 bases sitting between them. Germline values: CDR1 LGHNA, CDR2 YNFKEQ. The CDR3 is 16 amino acids. The CDR3 DNA reads as TGTGCCAGCAGCCGGAACTGGGGTAGCTCCTACAATGAGCAGTTCTTC. This gives the protein CASSRNWGSSYNEQFF.

The J gene is TRBJ1-6, the V gene TRBV2; D call uncertain. This CDR3 comprises 14 residues. The V gene's germline CDR1 is SNHLY and CDR2 FYNNEI. Trimming stripped 0 bases from V and 7 bases from J, with 7 bases between. CDR3 sequence (DNA): TGTGCCAGCAGTGAAGCGGGTTGGAATTCACCCCTCCACTTT. Translation gives CASSEAGWNSPLHF.

This clonotype appeared a few times. The chain couples TRBV29-1 to TRBJ2-2; 10 bases map to TRBD2. The germline gives CDR1 SQVTM, CDR2 ANQGSEA. CDR3 size: 16 residues. Trimming cost V 6 bases and J 0 bases; bases outside gene matches: 7. The CDR3 loop reads CSVGLAERANTGELFF. The CDR3, as DNA: TGCAGCGTCGGACTAGCGGAGCGCGCGAACACCGGGGAGCTGTTTTTT.

The chain links TRBV29-1 to TRBJ2-7, with TRBD2 identical over 7 bases. The CDR3 covers 13 residues. The ends lost 6 bases at V and 4 bases at J; junction bases unmatched: 9. Germline assignment: CDR1 SQVTM and CDR2 ANQGSEA. Here the CDR3 DNA reads TGCAGCGTACTAGACGGGGGGTCTTACGAGCAGTACTTC. It yields the protein CSVLDGGSYEQYF.

The chain carries TRBV11-2 and TRBJ2-4; TRBD2 aligns across 8 bases. The V gene's germline CDR1 is SGHAT and CDR2 FQNNGV. The CDR3 consists of 17 residues. Trimming cost V 1 base and J 3 bases; bases outside gene matches: 8. In DNA form, the CDR3 reads TGTGCCAGCAGCTTAGGGGGGGGGACTAGTGTCAAAAACATTCAGTACTTC. Encoded protein: CASSLGGGTSVKNIQYF.

This chain joins TRBV7-9 and TRBJ2-2, with TRBD1 matching over 8 bases. The CDR3 loop spans 16 amino acids. Germline V lookup: CDR1 SEHNR, CDR2 FQNEAQ (reference sequence). The J segment lost 0 bases and the V segment lost 5 bases, leaving 5 bases of the junction unmatched. The DNA of the CDR3 is TGTGCCAGCAGCGATCCACAGGGGGCGAACACCGGGGAGCTGTTTTTT. Its translation is CASSDPQGANTGELFF. Filled out from reference TRBV7-9 and TRBJ2-2, the complete variable domain reads DTGVSQNPRHKITKRGQNVTFRCDPISEHNRLYWYRQTLGQGPEFLTYFQNEAQLEKSRLLSDRFSAERPKGSFSTLEIQRTEQGDSAMYLCASSDPQGANTGELFFGEGSRLTVL.

This clonotype was found a few times. This chain connects TRBV4-1 to TRBJ1-2; tentative D call: TRBD1 (5 bases). Germline-derived CDR1 and CDR2 are MGHRA and YSYEKL. Trimming took 1 base from V and 0 from J, leaving 15 bases between them. CDR3 length equals 17 residues. The DNA of the CDR3 is TGCGCCAGCAGCCAAGCAGGGAACTCCTTTACTAACTATGGCTACACCTTC. Translated, it gives CASSQAGNSFTNYGYTF.

The chain carries TRBV19 and TRBJ2-1; D uncertain. This CDR3 is built from 13 residues. V was clipped by 3 bases and J by 4 bases, with 7 bases between them. Germline lookup yields CDR1 LNHDA and CDR2 SQIVND (reference sequence). CDR3 sequence (DNA): TGTGCCAGTAGTATCGCACAGTACAATGAGCAGTTCTTC. It translates to CASSIAQYNEQFF.

This clonotype has a count of ten or more. The chain joins TRBV29-1 to TRBJ2-7, with 10 bases fitting TRBD1. The germline V gene has CDR1 SQVTM and CDR2 ANQGSEA. The CDR3 runs 14 residues. The trim removed 5 bases at V and 2 bases at J, leaving 6 bases unmatched. Here the CDR3 reads CSVLGQGETYEQYF. The CDR3, as DNA: TGCAGCGTTCTAGGACAGGGGGAGACCTACGAGCAGTACTTC.

Only a few counts were recorded for this clonotype. The chain combines TRBV27 with TRBJ1-2; D gene uncertain. The CDR3 runs to 14 residues. The germline V gene has CDR1 MNHEY and CDR2 SMNVEV (reference sequence). V was trimmed by 0 bases and J by 3 bases, leaving 8 bases between them. The CDR3 protein is CASSLSGTYYGYTF. The CDR3 bases are TGTGCCAGCAGTTTATCGGGTACCTACTATGGCTACACCTTC.

The chain combines TRBV27 with TRBJ2-1, with TRBD2 matching over 16 bases. V was clipped by 4 bases and J by 10 bases; unmatched bases: 16. The CDR3 runs to 19 residues. The germline V gene encodes CDR1 MNHEY and CDR2 SMNVEV (reference sequence). The DNA for the CDR3 is TGTGCCAGCAGTTCCTACCCCGGGACTAGCGGGAGGGCCGGGGGCGAGCAGTTCTTC. Translating it yields CASSSYPGTSGRAGGEQFF.

The chain combines TRBV2 with TRBJ2-2; 10 bases match TRBD2. The V segment lost 5 bases and the J segment 8 bases; nucleotides outside the gene matches: 8. The CDR3 spans 15 residues. CDR1 SNHLY and CDR2 FYNNEI come from the germline V gene. In DNA form, the CDR3 reads TGTGCCAGCAGTTTAGCGGGGGGTTCACCGGGGGAGCTGTTTTTT. Its translation: CASSLAGGSPGELFF.

The CDR3 DNA reads as TGTGCCAGCAGCCAGACCGGGACAGAGAATGAAAAACTGTTTTTT. This translates into CASSQTGTENEKLFF. The V gene is TRBV14, the J gene TRBJ1-4; TRBD1 agrees at 7 bases. V shed 3 bases and J 5 bases; nucleotides not matched to a gene: 6. Germline CDR1 SGHDN, CDR2 FVKESK. There are 15 residues in the CDR3.

The V call is TRBV5-1, the J call TRBJ2-7; the D gene could be TRBD1 or TRBD2 (5 bases each). With 3 bases removed from V and 2 bases from J, the gap between germline ends came to 12 bases. Per the germline V gene, CDR1 is SGHRS and CDR2 is YFSETQ. This CDR3 has 14 amino acids. The CDR3 here is CASSSGTRAYEQYF. For the CDR3, the DNA is TGCGCCAGCAGCTCGGGGACCAGAGCCTACGAGCAGTACTTC.

The gene calls are TRBV9 and TRBJ2-1; D is undetermined. V was clipped by 0 bases and J by 0 bases, with 7 bases between them. In germline, CDR1 is SGDLS, CDR2 YYNGEE. The CDR3 covers 15 residues. Here the CDR3 DNA reads TGTGCCAGCAGCGTAGAGCAGAGCTCCTACAATGAGCAGTTCTTC. Amino acid sequence: CASSVEQSSYNEQFF.

This clonotype was seen a handful of times. The chain has TRBV4-1 and TRBJ2-5; 7 positions agree with TRBD1. Trimming took 1 base from V and 1 from J; bases not matched to a gene: 12. Germline V gene lookup returns CDR1 MGHRA and CDR2 YSYEKL. The CDR3 extends over 18 amino acids. In DNA form, the CDR3 reads TGCGCCAGCAGCCAAGTTCCGGGACAGTTAATTAGCCAAGAGACCCAGTACTTC. Its protein product is CASSQVPGQLISQETQYF.

The rearrangement uses TRBV12-3 or TRBV12-4 and TRBJ2-1; possibly TRBD1 or TRBD2 for D (6 bases each). CDR3 length equals 16 residues. V was trimmed by 2 bases and J by 2 bases, leaving 13 bases between them. The chain's CDR3 is CASSLQTGGAYNEQFF. DNA of the CDR3: TGTGCCAGCAGTTTACAGACAGGAGGGGCCTACAATGAGCAGTTCTTC.

The V call is TRBV5-1, the J call TRBJ2-7; unclear D gene. The CDR3 has 14 residues. The V gene's germline CDR1 is SGHRS and CDR2 YFSETQ. V lost 0 bases and J 5 bases, leaving 12 bases between the germline ends. CDR3 bases: TGCGCCAGCAGCTTGGTTTGGACCGAGAACGAGCAGTACTTC. This gives the protein CASSLVWTENEQYF.

The chain combines TRBV27 with TRBJ1-2; 8 nucleotides match TRBD1. CDR1 and CDR2 (germline): MNHEY, SMNVEV (reference sequence). After removal of 6 bases from V and 3 bases from J, the junction contained 3 bases not matched to a gene. The CDR3 totals 13 residues. CDR3 sequence (DNA): TGTGCCAGCAGACCGACAGGGGACTATGGCTACACCTTC. It yields the protein CASRPTGDYGYTF.

This clonotype has only a few counts. CDR3 sequence: CASSSGQGLSQYF. The CDR3 bases are TGTGCCAGCAGCTCTGGACAGGGATTATCGCAGTACTTC. The V gene is TRBV12-3 or TRBV12-4, the J gene TRBJ2-7; 8 bases fit TRBD1. V gave up 6 bases and J gave up 9 bases; unmatched junction bases: 10. The CDR3 has 13 amino acids.

A few counts support this clonotype. This rearrangement joins TRBV4-3 to TRBJ2-1, with TRBD2 matching over 7 bases. The CDR3 contains 15 residues. Losses at the gene ends were 4 bases for V and 7 bases for J; bases not matched to a gene: 10. Germline V gives CDR1 LGHNA, CDR2 YSLEER. The DNA of the CDR3 is TGCGCCAGCAGCCCCTGGAGGGAGGGCCGAAATGAGCAGTTCTTC. Its protein product is CASSPWREGRNEQFF.

V usage is TRBV5-1 and J usage is TRBJ2-3, with D maybe TRBD1 (6 bases). This CDR3 region has 14 residues. Looked up from germline, CDR1 is SGHRS and CDR2 is YFSETQ. Trimming took off 4 bases at V and 2 bases at J, with 11 bases between the two ends. The CDR3 DNA is TGCGCCAGCAGCCCGGACAGTTTCACAGATACGCAGTATTTT. This sequence encodes CASSPDSFTDTQYF.

The chain recombines TRBV5-1 with TRBJ2-1, with 12 bases aligning to TRBD2. The trim removed 2 bases at V and 3 bases at J, leaving 9 bases unmatched. Germline lookup yields CDR1 SGHRS and CDR2 YFSETQ. CDR3 length: 18 residues. CDR3 DNA: TGCGCCAGCAGCTTCGGACTAGCGGGGACCCCAAACTACAATGAGCAGTTCTTC. This codes for CASSFGLAGTPNYNEQFF.

J is TRBJ2-3 and V is TRBV5-5; D call uncertain. The CDR3 totals 14 residues. Trimming shortened V by 3 bases and J by 0 bases, and 8 bases separated the two germline ends. CDR1 and CDR2 from the germline V gene are SGHKS and YYEKEE (reference sequence). Here the CDR3 reads CASSSETSTDTQYF. The CDR3 DNA reads TGTGCCAGCAGCTCGGAGACTAGCACAGATACGCAGTATTTT.

The sample holds many counts of this clonotype. This chain links TRBV7-9 with TRBJ2-1, with 11 bases identical to TRBD2. Germline lookup yields CDR1 SEHNR and CDR2 FQNEAQ (reference sequence). The CDR3 runs to 16 residues. V lost 5 bases and J lost 4; bases outside the gene matches: 7. Here the CDR3 DNA reads TGTGCCAGCAGCCCCCGGACTAGCGGGCGTTACAATGAGCAGTTCTTC. This encodes CASSPRTSGRYNEQFF.

Notes on this clonotype: One end of the junction varies from germline; a read error may be responsible. This rearrangement joins TRBV4-1 to TRBJ1-3, with TRBD1 as a possible D gene (5 bases). The CDR3 totals 17 residues. Germline V gene sequence: CDR1 MGHRA, CDR2 YSYEKL. The CDR3 DNA reads TGCGCCAGCAGCCACCACACTCAAGGGGACCCTGGAAACACCACATATTTT. Protein: CASSHHTQGDPGNTTYF.

The genes are TRBV29-1 and TRBJ1-1; 12 nucleotides align to TRBD1. The CDR3 loop spans 16 amino acids. The junction had 10 bases not matched to a gene; V was cut back by 3 bases and J by 5 bases. Germline V gene data show CDR1 as SQVTM and CDR2 as ANQGSEA. The CDR3 spells CSVEGGQGAMRTEAFF. CDR3 DNA sequence: TGCAGCGTTGAGGGGGGACAGGGGGCCATGAGAACTGAAGCTTTCTTT.

This clonotype has just a few counts. The chain employs TRBV10-2 and TRBJ2-3, with D unclear. The ends were cut back, 0 bases at V and 7 bases at J, with 2 bases in the middle. Germline V gene data show CDR1 as WSHSY and CDR2 as SAAADI. This CDR3 is 11 amino acids long. The chain's CDR3 is CASSESYTQYF. For the CDR3, the DNA is TGCGCCAGCAGTGAGTCGTATACGCAGTATTTT.

The J gene is TRBJ2-7, the V gene TRBV5-1, with D uncertain. Trimming removed 0 bases from V and 5 bases from J, with 18 bases in between. CDR1 and CDR2 (germline): SGHRS, YFSETQ. CDR3 size: 16 residues. CDR3 amino acids: CASSLDFRGPMDEQYF. CDR3 nucleotides: TGCGCCAGCAGCTTGGATTTTCGTGGCCCGATGGACGAGCAGTACTTC.